This T cell receptor (beta chain) was captured in a study of T cells in Graves' hyperthyroidism and ophthalmopathy. From RNA transcripts, TCR beta CDR3 regions were amplified. The TCR CDR3 first-round RT-PCR relied on the HTBI primer set. TCRdb recomputed calls from the multiplex PCR reads with MiXCR, one row per CDR3 protein. The sample consists of more than 95,000 distinct CDR3 sequences, over 45% of them appearing once. This clonotype was seen repeatedly, ten times or more. A read error may account for a junction end that differs from germline. Germline CDR1 and CDR2: LNHDA and SQIVND (reference sequence). This CDR3 contains 16 residues.

The J gene is TRBJ1-1, the V gene TRBV19, with TRBD1 matching 9 bases. This TCR was recovered from a man aged 40-50 years with Graves' hyperthyroidism. Sequencing used blood. The CDR3 protein is CAGSMDRGVGKTEAFF. In DNA, the CDR3 is TGTGCCGGTAGTATGGACAGGGGAGTGGGAAAGACTGAAGCTTTCTTT.